Listed below are T cell receptor beta chains from one sample, sequenced in a study of shared clonotypes between healthy human individuals. Data came from immunoSEQ multiplex PCR; TCRdb stores just in-frame clones and leaves some out. Altogether more than 2,000,000 clones are present, roughly 92% being singletons, with the ten largest covering under 0.15%. Input material: naive CD4+ T cells sorted from blood. The receptors stem from a man younger than 35 in good health. CDR3s include the opening cysteine and the closing phenylalanine or tryptophan. D genes are given only for firm matches. The size of a clone is reported for some rows only, either as once, few or many, or as a class for expanded clones.

cdr3_nt cdr3_aa j_call clone_size d_call v_call
TGTGCCTGGGGGGATGTTATACAGTACTTC CAWGDVIQYF TRBJ2-7 . . TRBV30
TGTGCCAGCAGCTGGGACAGGGGGAACACCATATATTTT CASSWDRGNTIYF TRBJ1-3 . TRBD1 TRBV7-9
TGTGCCAGCACGGGGGACTCTGGAAACACCATATATTTT CASTGDSGNTIYF TRBJ1-3 few . TRBV2
TGTGCCATCAGTGAGAGTGGGACTTCGCTAGAGCAGTTCTTC CAISESGTSLEQFF TRBJ2-1 . . TRBV10-3
TGTGCCAGCAGCGGGGGACAGGGCTTTGACACTGGCTACACCTTC CASSGGQGFDTGYTF TRBJ1-2 . TRBD1 TRBV7-9
TGTGCCAGCAGCTTGGTAGCAGATACGCAGTATTTT CASSLVADTQYF TRBJ2-3 . . TRBV5-4
TGTGCCAGTAGTACGGGGGCAGATACGCAGTATTTT CASSTGADTQYF TRBJ2-3 . . TRBV19
TGTGCCAGCAGTGACTCCACAGGGTCTAAAGGAAAACTGTTTTTT CASSDSTGSKGKLFF TRBJ1-4 . . TRBV6-4
TGTGCCAGCACCACAGGGGTACATGGCTACACCTTC CASTTGVHGYTF TRBJ1-2 . TRBD1 TRBV28
TGTGCCAGCAGCCCACCTAATGAAAAACTGTTTTTT CASSPPNEKLFF TRBJ1-4 . . TRBV11-2
TGTGCCAGCAGTTCCAGGGTCCTCAATCAGCCCCAGCATTTT CASSSRVLNQPQHF TRBJ1-5 . . TRBV6-6
TGTGCCAGCAGGGTCCGGGACAGGGAGAACACTGAAGCTTTCTTT CASRVRDRENTEAFF TRBJ1-1 . TRBD1 TRBV2
TGTGCCTGGATGGGGACGGCCGGGGCCAACGTCCTGACTTTC CAWMGTAGANVLTF TRBJ2-6 . . TRBV30
TGTGCCACCAGCCTTAACGGCGAAAAACTGTTTTTT CATSLNGEKLFF TRBJ1-4 . . TRBV15
TGTGCCAGCAGCTCAGGAGGGACTAGCGGGGGTTCGCAGACCCAGTACTTC CASSSGGTSGGSQTQYF TRBJ2-5 once TRBD2 TRBV7-2
TGCGCCAGCAGCTTGGAGCCTTTTCGACCCCTCAATGAGCAGTTCTTC CASSLEPFRPLNEQFF TRBJ2-1 . . TRBV5-1
TGTGCCAGCAGTGAAGCGCTTTCCCGGGTGGCTTTCTTT CASSEALSRVAFF TRBJ1-1 once . TRBV6-1
TGTGCCATCAGTACTGGCGGGACTTTCGAGACCCAGTACTTC CAISTGGTFETQYF TRBJ2-5 . . TRBV10-3
TGTGCCAGCAGGACAGGAGTTGGTCAGCCCCAGCATTTT CASRTGVGQPQHF TRBJ1-5 few . TRBV28
TGTGCCAGCAGCTTAGTCGGGACAGGGGGCTACAATGAGCAGTTCTTC CASSLVGTGGYNEQFF TRBJ2-1 . TRBD1 TRBV7-3
TGTGCCAGCTCACCAACCCGGGAGCCCGACACCGGGGAGCTGTTTTTT CASSPTREPDTGELFF TRBJ2-2 once . TRBV18
TGCAGCGTTGGAGGGGGCACCTACGAGCAGTACTTC CSVGGGTYEQYF TRBJ2-7 once TRBD1 TRBV29-1
TGTGCCAGCAGTTACTCCGGAGGGGGCCAGCCCCAGCATTTT CASSYSGGGQPQHF TRBJ1-5 . TRBD1 TRBV6-5
TGTGCCAGCAGCGTGGGGAGGAAGGGGGTTTACGAGCAGTACTTC CASSVGRKGVYEQYF TRBJ2-7 . . TRBV6-5
TGTGCCAGCAGTTTGCGACTAGCGGGGTTAGATACGCAGTATTTT CASSLRLAGLDTQYF TRBJ2-3 . TRBD2 TRBV2
TGCGCCAGCAGCCTCCGGACAGGGGGGTCCTACGAGCAGTACTTC CASSLRTGGSYEQYF TRBJ2-7 . TRBD1 TRBV5-1
TGCAGCGTTGACAGTAACTATGGCTACACCTTC CSVDSNYGYTF TRBJ1-2 . . TRBV29-1
TGTGCCAGCAGCTTAGGACTAGGTCCCCAAGAGACCCAGTACTTC CASSLGLGPQETQYF TRBJ2-5 once . TRBV7-6
TGTGCCAGCAGTTTCACGTCGGTCTCCAATTCACCCCTCCACTTT CASSFTSVSNSPLHF TRBJ1-6 few . TRBV6-5
TGTGCCAGCAGCCAAGAAGGCAGGACTAGCGGGAGAAGCAATGAGCAGTTCTTC CASSQEGRTSGRSNEQFF TRBJ2-1 . TRBD2 TRBV14
TGTGCCAGCAGTGGGACAGGGGGCGTTTTGGAGACCCAGTACTTC CASSGTGGVLETQYF TRBJ2-5 . TRBD1 TRBV2
TGTGCCATCAGGGGGACAGCTTACAATGAGCAGTTCTTC CAIRGTAYNEQFF TRBJ2-1 . TRBD1 TRBV10-3
TGCGCCAGCAGCCAAGGCCCGATGACTAGCGGGAGTCCCTACGAGCAGTACTTC CASSQGPMTSGSPYEQYF TRBJ2-7 . TRBD2 TRBV4-3
TGTGCCAGTAGTATAACAGGGGTCAACACCGGGGAGCTGTTTTTT CASSITGVNTGELFF TRBJ2-2 . TRBD1 TRBV19
TGCGCCAGCAGTGCGGGGGCAGGAGGGACGCAGTATTTT CASSAGAGGTQYF TRBJ2-3 . . TRBV10-1
TGCGCCAGCAGCCAAGCACCGGGGGCCTACGAGCAGTACTTC CASSQAPGAYEQYF TRBJ2-7 . . TRBV4-3
TGTGCCAGCAGTCCCGGACTAGCTTCCAAGCAGTACTTC CASSPGLASKQYF TRBJ2-7 . TRBD2 TRBV6-6
TGCGCCAGCACAACAGGGCAAGAGACCCAGTACTTC CASTTGQETQYF TRBJ2-5 . . TRBV5-1
TGCGCCAGCAGTTCTAGTGCCAGTGAGCAGTTCTTC CASSSSASEQFF TRBJ2-1 . . TRBV5-1
TGTGCCAGCTCACCACCGTGGGGGACGCTTATTAACACTGAAGCTTTCTTT CASSPPWGTLINTEAFF TRBJ1-1 . . TRBV18
TGTGCCAGCAGGCCACAGGGGGCTGGGGAAAAACTGTTTTTT CASRPQGAGEKLFF TRBJ1-4 . TRBD1 TRBV27
TGTGCCAGCAGCGTAGGGGAGCCCCGTCAAGAGACCCAGTACTTC CASSVGEPRQETQYF TRBJ2-5 . . TRBV9
TGTGCCAGCAGCTTAGTAGGGCAGTCCCTTACTGGGGCCAACGTCCTGACTTTC CASSLVGQSLTGANVLTF TRBJ2-6 . . TRBV7-2
TGTGCCAGCAGCTTTCGGGGGGAGGAAAACATTCAGTACTTC CASSFRGEENIQYF TRBJ2-4 . TRBD2 TRBV7-9
TGTGCCATCGGCTCCGAAGCGGGAGGGTCAGATACGCAGTATTTT CAIGSEAGGSDTQYF TRBJ2-3 . TRBD2 TRBV10-3